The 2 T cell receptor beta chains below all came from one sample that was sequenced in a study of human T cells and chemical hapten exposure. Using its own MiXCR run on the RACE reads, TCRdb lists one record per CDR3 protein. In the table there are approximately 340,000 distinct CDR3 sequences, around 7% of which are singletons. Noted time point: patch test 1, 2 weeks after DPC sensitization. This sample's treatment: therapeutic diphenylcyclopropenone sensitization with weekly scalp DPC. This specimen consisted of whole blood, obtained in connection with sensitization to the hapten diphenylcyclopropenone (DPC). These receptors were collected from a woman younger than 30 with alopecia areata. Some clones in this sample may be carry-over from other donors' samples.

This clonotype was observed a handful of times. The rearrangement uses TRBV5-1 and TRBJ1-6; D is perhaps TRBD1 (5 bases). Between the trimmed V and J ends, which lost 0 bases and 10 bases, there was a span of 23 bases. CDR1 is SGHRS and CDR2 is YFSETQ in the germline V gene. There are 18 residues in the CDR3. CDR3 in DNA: TGCGCCAGCAGCTTGGATTCCGGGTTCGGGGGAATAGAATCACCCCTCCACTTT. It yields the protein CASSLDSGFGGIESPLHF.

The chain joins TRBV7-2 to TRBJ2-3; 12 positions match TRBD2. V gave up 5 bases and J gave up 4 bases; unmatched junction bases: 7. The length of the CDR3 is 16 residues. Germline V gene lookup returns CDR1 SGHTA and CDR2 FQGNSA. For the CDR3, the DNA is TGTGCCAGCAGCCCGAGACTAGCGGGGGCCGCAGATACGCAGTATTTT. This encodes CASSPRLAGAADTQYF.